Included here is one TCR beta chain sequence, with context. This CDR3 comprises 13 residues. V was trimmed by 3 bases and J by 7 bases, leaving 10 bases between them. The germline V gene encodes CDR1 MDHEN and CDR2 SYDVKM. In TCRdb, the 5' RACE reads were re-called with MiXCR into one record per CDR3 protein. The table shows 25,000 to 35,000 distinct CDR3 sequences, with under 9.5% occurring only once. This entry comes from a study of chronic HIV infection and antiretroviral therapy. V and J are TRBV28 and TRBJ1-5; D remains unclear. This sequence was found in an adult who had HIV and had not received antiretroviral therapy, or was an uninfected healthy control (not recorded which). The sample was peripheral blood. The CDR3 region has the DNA TGTGCCAGCAGTTTGGGCGGGGTGCAGCCCCAGCATTTT. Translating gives CASSLGGVQPQHF.